The 26 T cell receptor beta chains listed next were all sequenced from one sample in a study of tumor-infiltrating lymphocytes in primary liver carcinoma. The study co-extracted DNA and RNA from around 20-30 mg of unsorted bulk tissue. Synthesis of TCR beta cDNA was carried out from 500 ng total RNA with a constant-region primer. Investigators got TCR beta libraries out of three nested multiplex PCR rounds, done with slightly modified ARM-PCR. It was with TRBV1-TRBV30 forward primers and a C-beta reverse primer that the first two PCR rounds were run, at about 10 cycles each. TCRdb independently ran MiXCR on the multiplex PCR reads; one entry per CDR3 protein. Of 85,000 to 100,000 distinct CDR3 sequences in the sample, 65% to 70% were seen once. Sequencing was carried out using tumor-adjacent normal liver tissue. Receptor source: a man in his forties or fifties with primary liver carcinoma and hepatitis B virus infection.

This clonotype was detected many times. The chain links TRBV4-1 to TRBJ2-7, with TRBD2 matching 10 bases. V gave up 0 bases and J gave up 6 bases; unmatched junction bases: 5. The CDR3 is 15 amino acids. Germline loops: CDR1 MGHRA, CDR2 YSYEKL. The CDR3 region is CASSQDRVAGGEQYF. The CDR3 nucleotides read TGCGCCAGCAGCCAAGACCGGGTAGCGGGAGGCGAGCAGTACTTC.

A remark on this clonotype: One end of the junction varies from germline; a read error may be responsible. The genes are TRBV11-1 and TRBJ2-7, with D perhaps TRBD1 (5 bases). This CDR3 spans 14 amino acids. Germline CDR1 and CDR2: SGHAT and FQDESV (reference sequence). The CDR3, as DNA: TGTGTCAGCAGCTTTGTGACAGTTGGCTACGAGCAGTACTTC. As protein: CVSSFVTVGYEQYF.

This sequence joins TRBV6-1 and TRBJ1-2, with a tentative D call TRBD1 (6 bases). Looked up from germline, CDR1 is MNHNS and CDR2 is SASEGT. V lost 3 bases and J 4 bases, leaving 15 bases between the germline ends. The CDR3 is 15 amino acids. CDR3 DNA: TGTGCCAGCAGTGAGGGGACACAACCTGGCTATGGCTACACCTTC. This codes for CASSEGTQPGYGYTF.

This clonotype was recorded many times. The chain is built from TRBV11-2 and TRBJ2-1; D is ambiguous. Germline CDR1 reads SGHAT; CDR2 reads FQNNGV. The CDR3 runs to 16 residues. V was cut by 5 bases and J by 8 bases, with 22 bases left in between. The CDR3 sequence is CASSPRLGKGFYEQFF. The CDR3, as DNA: TGTGCCAGCAGCCCGCGGTTGGGAAAGGGCTTCTATGAGCAGTTCTTC.

Details on this clonotype: One end of the junction is discordant with germline, which a read error may explain. The chain links TRBV4-1 to TRBJ2-5; D tentatively reads TRBD1 or TRBD2 (5 bases each). From germline, CDR1 is MGHRA and CDR2 YSYEKL. The CDR3 spans 13 residues. Here the CDR3 reads CDSSQRGAETQYF. CDR3 in DNA: TGCGACAGCAGCCAACGAGGGGCGGAGACCCAGTACTTC.

As for this clonotype: One end of the junction fails to match germline, which may point to a read error. The chain employs TRBV11-2 and TRBJ2-2; D possibly corresponds to TRBD2 (6 bases). This CDR3 region has 14 residues. Per germline, CDR1 SGHAT and CDR2 FQNNGV. This chain's CDR3 is CTSSTDLNGGELFF. As DNA, the CDR3 is TGTACCAGCAGCACAGACTTGAACGGCGGGGAGTTGTTTTTT.

This chain connects TRBV7-2 to TRBJ2-1; maybe TRBD1 (6 bases). Deletions cut 1 base from V and 6 bases from J, with 16 bases between. CDR3 length: 16 residues. In germline, CDR1 is SGHTA, CDR2 FQGNSA. The CDR3 DNA is TGTGCCAGCAGCTTAGAGGGCAGGCAGGGGTTCAATGAGCAGTTCTTC. It codes for CASSLEGRQGFNEQFF.

This clonotype was counted only a few times. The rearrangement uses TRBV10-1 and TRBJ2-7; either TRBD1 or TRBD2 may supply D (6 bases each). The CDR3 loop spans 16 amino acids. The germline gives CDR1 WNHNN, CDR2 SYGVQD (reference sequence). The CDR3 nucleotides read TGCACCTCGCACGAAGTCAGGGGCGGAGGGAACTACGAGCAGTACTTC. Translated: CTSHEVRGGGNYEQYF.

This clonotype was counted only a few times. This sequence joins TRBV7-9 and TRBJ2-5; TRBD2 matches at 7 bases. Germline V lookup: CDR1 SEHNR, CDR2 FQNEAQ (reference sequence). J was trimmed by 5 bases and V by 1 base; bases with no gene match: 7. CDR3 length equals 15 residues. CDR3 residues: CASSLEGGGKETQYF. DNA of the CDR3: TGTGCCAGCAGCTTAGAAGGCGGGGGAAAGGAGACCCAGTACTTC.

As concerns this clonotype: This CDR3 fails to terminate in the conserved phenylalanine or tryptophan, so it likely reflects a read error. The chain recombines TRBV11-2 with TRBJ2-7; D is possibly TRBD2 (5 bases). The V gene's germline CDR1 is SGHAT and CDR2 FQNNGV. This CDR3 is 11 amino acids long. V dropped 4 bases and J dropped 7 bases, with 8 bases sitting between them. The CDR3 sequence is CASSSEDEQYL. CDR3 DNA: TGTGCCAGCAGCTCGGAGGATGAGCAGTACCTC.

Comment on this clonotype: A much larger clone lies one base from this, so it may be a read error. The chain carries TRBV10-1 and TRBJ2-1; TRBD1 agrees at 7 bases. Germline CDR1 WNHNN, CDR2 SYGVQD (reference sequence). CDR3 length: 15 residues. Trimming took 7 bases from V and 4 from J; bases not matched to a gene: 10. In DNA, the CDR3 is TGCGCCAGCACCTACGACAGGGTACCTTACAATGAGCAGTTCTTC. It yields the protein CASTYDRVPYNEQFF.

The chain employs TRBV30 and TRBJ2-7; D is unresolved. The CDR3 sequence is 15 residues long. Per the germline V gene, CDR1 is GTSNPN and CDR2 is SVGIG (reference sequence). V was cut by 3 bases and J by 2 bases, with 17 bases left in between. The CDR3 DNA follows: TGTGCCTGGAGGAGGACGAGCACTCACACCTACGAGCAGTACTTC. Its protein is CAWRRTSTHTYEQYF.

This clonotype was observed at least ten times. The chain recombines TRBV5-5 with TRBJ2-7; TRBD1 matches at 9 bases. Trimming removed 5 bases from V and 3 bases from J; junction bases left unmatched: 6. Per the germline V gene, CDR1 is SGHKS and CDR2 is YYEKEE (reference sequence). There are 14 residues in the CDR3. This CDR3 reads CASSPPGQGYEQYF. The CDR3, as DNA: TGTGCCAGCAGTCCTCCGGGACAGGGCTACGAGCAGTACTTC.

This clonotype was counted at least ten times. V is TRBV6-1 and J is TRBJ1-2, with D perhaps TRBD1 (5 bases). Trimming pared 4 bases from V and 7 bases from J, leaving 10 bases between. CDR3 size: 12 residues. Germline CDR1 MNHNS, CDR2 SASEGT. The CDR3 region has the DNA TGTGCCAGCAGTGCTTTCAGGGCTGGCTACACCTTC. Translating gives CASSAFRAGYTF.

This clonotype was seen a single time. Mismatch with germline at one junction end may stem from a read error. The V gene is TRBV11-1, the J gene TRBJ1-1; maybe TRBD1 (5 bases). The CDR3 has 13 residues. Germline CDR1 reads SGHAT; CDR2 reads FQDESV (reference sequence). The CDR3 region is CASSLQGGTRAIF. Written as DNA, the CDR3 is TGTGCCAGCAGCCTCCAGGGTGGCACGAGAGCTATCTTT.

This sequence joins TRBV12-3 or TRBV12-4 and TRBJ2-5, with D possibly being TRBD2 (5 bases). The CDR3 contains 13 residues. The V end lost 2 bases, the J end lost 11 bases, and 15 bases lay between the germline ends. CDR3 sequence (DNA): TGTGCCAGCAGTTTACGGACTCTCCATGAGCAGTACTTC. Translated: CASSLRTLHEQYF.

Details on this clonotype: This may come from a read error, since a much larger clone is one base off. The chain employs TRBV5-5 and TRBJ1-3; possible D gene TRBD1, 6 bases. The CDR3 is 14 residues long. The V gene's germline CDR1 is SGHKS and CDR2 YYEKEE (reference sequence). The CDR3 nucleotides are TGTGCCGGCAGCTTGGACAGCCCTGGAAACACCATATATTTT. Encoded protein: CAGSLDSPGNTIYF.

This clonotype was picked up many times. The rearrangement uses TRBV6-6 and TRBJ2-7; D possibly matches TRBD1 or TRBD2 (5 bases each). Trimming cost V 9 bases and J 2 bases, with 17 bases left between them. CDR1 and CDR2 from the germline V gene are MNHNY and SVGAGI (reference sequence). This CDR3 has 14 residues. The CDR3 DNA reads TGTGCCAGTCGGGACGGATCCCTGACCTACGAGCAGTACTTC. Translated: CASRDGSLTYEQYF.

Of note for this clonotype: The DNA is left out, because the CDR3 cannot be placed on it with certainty; the CDR3 is given as TCRdb lists it. This chain uses TRBV6-5 with TRBJ2-6; the listed D gene, TRBD1, was not tested against the DNA. The CDR3 is 18 amino acids long, termini counted. The germline CDR1 and CDR2 sequences are MNHEY and SVGAGI. CDR3: CASSLWRGTKTGTNVLTF.

Relative to its sample, this clonotype is medium-sized. This chain connects TRBV11-2 to TRBJ2-5; D possibly corresponds to TRBD2 (5 bases). Trimming stripped 7 bases from V and 3 bases from J, with 15 bases between. CDR1 is SGHAT, CDR2 FQNNGV, per germline. The CDR3 consists of 14 residues. As DNA, the CDR3 is TGTGCCAGCACCCGGACTGAGTTCGAAGAGACCCAGTACTTC. Translation gives CASTRTEFEETQYF.

As concerns this clonotype: A read error may produce the germline difference seen at one junction end. This chain links TRBV11-2 with TRBJ1-4; weak D call: TRBD1 (5 bases). CDR1 and CDR2 (germline): SGHAT, FQNNGV. The CDR3 contains 14 residues. The CDR3 sequence: CASSLGVRKEKLFF. The CDR3 DNA follows: TGCGCCAGCAGCTTAGGGGTTAGGAAAGAAAAACTGTTTTTT.

For this clonotype: Lacking the conserved final phenylalanine or tryptophan, this CDR3 likely reflects a read error. The V call is TRBV29-1, the J call TRBJ2-2; the D gene is possibly TRBD1 (6 bases). The CDR3 contains 10 residues. Germline V gene sequence: CDR1 SQVTM, CDR2 ANQGSEA. CDR3: CNVGQGKLFV. CDR3 DNA: TGCAACGTGGGGCAGGGGAAGCTGTTTGTT.

V is TRBV5-4 and J is TRBJ2-1, with 8 bases that match TRBD1. CDR1 SGHNT and CDR2 YYREEE come from the germline V gene (reference sequence). The CDR3 totals 12 residues. J lost 8 bases, V lost 10 bases, and 8 bases had no gene match. CDR3 coding DNA: TGTGCCGACAGCCGGACAGGGTATGAGCAGTTCTTC. Its translation: CADSRTGYEQFF.

Worth noting for this clonotype: This could be a read error, since a much larger clone is one nucleotide away. The V and J genes are TRBV7-8 and TRBJ2-1, with a tentative D call TRBD2 (7 bases). The CDR3 loop spans 13 amino acids. Per germline, CDR1 SGHVS and CDR2 FQNEAQ. The CDR3 sequence is CASSDGQRDEQLF. As DNA, the CDR3 is TGTGCCAGCAGCGACGGACAGCGGGATGAGCAGTTGTTC.

The chain combines TRBV12-3 or TRBV12-4 with TRBJ2-2; D might be TRBD2 (6 bases). The CDR3 loop spans 13 amino acids. V lost 10 bases and J lost 4, with 13 bases in between. The CDR3 sequence: CATYSAGTGELFF. CDR3 nucleotides: TGTGCCACCTATTCAGCGGGCACCGGGGAGCTGTTTTTT.

To note about this clonotype: The junction differs from germline at one of its ends, possibly a read error. This chain joins TRBV29-1 and TRBJ2-6, with D maybe TRBD1 (5 bases). This CDR3 comprises 17 residues. In germline, CDR1 is SQVTM, CDR2 ANQGSEA. The CDR3 coding sequence is TGCAGCATTGAAGAAACCAGACTGCCTTCTGGGGCCAACTTCCTGACTTTC. Its protein product is CSIEETRLPSGANFLTF. Supplemented by reference TRBV29-1 and TRBJ2-6, the full variable domain reads SAVISQKPSRDICQRGTSLTIQCQVDSQVTMMFWYRQQPGQSLTLIATANQGSEATYESGFVIDKFPISRPNLTFSTLTVSNMSPEDSSIYLCSIEETRLPSGANFLTFGAGSRLTVL.